The 3 T cell receptor beta chains below come from one sample, sequenced in a study of Graves' ophthalmopathy and Graves' hyperthyroidism. The authors amplified TCR beta CDR3 regions from RNA transcripts. After a first-round RT-PCR with HTBI primers, a second-round multiplex PCR was run. TCRdb used MiXCR to reprocess the multiplex PCR reads, holding one entry per CDR3 protein. Counted here are 660,000 or so distinct CDR3 sequences, under 50% occurring once; the ten biggest clones make up more than 3%. Sample: peripheral blood. These receptors all stem from an adult man with Graves' ophthalmopathy.

This clonotype occurred many times. The chain couples TRBV7-6 to TRBJ2-5; D call uncertain. V was shortened by 7 bases and J by 2 bases, with 14 bases between the two germline ends. CDR1 SGHVS and CDR2 FNYEAQ come from the germline V gene. The CDR3 has 14 amino acids. This CDR3 reads CASKDGRRQETQYF. Here the CDR3 DNA reads TGTGCCAGCAAGGATGGACGAAGGCAAGAGACCCAGTACTTC.

This clonotype was recorded a few times. The chain combines TRBV5-8 with TRBJ2-2; TRBD2 agrees at 10 bases. Germline loops: CDR1 SGHTS, CDR2 YDEGEE. The CDR3 covers 15 residues. V lost 5 bases, J lost 4 bases, and 5 bases stayed unmatched. This CDR3 is CASSYGLAVTGELFF. CDR3 DNA sequence: TGTGCCAGCAGTTACGGACTAGCGGTCACCGGGGAGCTGTTTTTT.

This clonotype was observed many times. The chain couples TRBV25-1 to TRBJ1-1; TRBD1 matches at 12 bases. The CDR3 consists of 17 residues. Looked up from germline, CDR1 is MGHDK and CDR2 is SYGVNS. Germline trimming cut 4 bases from V and 1 base from J; bases unmatched to any gene: 7. The CDR3 reads CASSAPGTGGRNTEAFF. The DNA of the CDR3 is TGTGCCAGCAGTGCTCCCGGGACAGGGGGCCGGAACACTGAAGCTTTCTTT.